These 7 T cell receptor beta chains came from one sample sequenced in a study of blood T cell repertoires in COVID-19. TCRdb keeps only in-frame clones here, not all; method: immunoSEQ multiplex PCR. The data contain 46,000 or so clones, 90% of them singletons. Sequenced material: peripheral blood. All receptors derive from a man between 65 and 80 years old with active COVID-19.

This rearrangement joins TRBV11-2 to TRBJ2-3; 9 nucleotides align to TRBD2. Losses at the gene ends were 3 bases for V and 4 bases for J; bases not matched to a gene: 8. The CDR3 consists of 16 residues. Per germline, CDR1 SGHAT and CDR2 FQNNGV. The CDR3 sequence is CASSLTSGPRADTQYF. In DNA form, the CDR3 reads TGTGCCAGCAGCTTGACTAGCGGCCCCCGGGCAGATACGCAGTATTTT.

This chain links TRBV5-8 with TRBJ2-3; tentatively, D is TRBD2 (5 bases). CDR3 length equals 17 residues. V was cut by 0 bases and J by 0 bases, with 14 bases left in between. Germline assignment: CDR1 SGHTS and CDR2 YDEGEE. The CDR3 DNA reads as TGTGCCAGCAGCTTGGGGTTGGGCCAGCGGAGCACAGATACGCAGTATTTT. Translated, it gives CASSLGLGQRSTDTQYF.

The rearrangement joins TRBV6-2 or TRBV6-3 to TRBJ1-1, with 8 nucleotides matching TRBD1. The CDR3 sequence is 14 residues long. V shed 4 bases and J 5 bases; nucleotides not matched to a gene: 6. Germline CDR1 is MNHEY and CDR2 is SVGEGT. CDR3 sequence (DNA): TGTGCCAGCAGTTTCCGGACAGGGCGGACTGAAGCTTTCTTT. Translating gives CASSFRTGRTEAFF.

V gene TRBV19 combines with J gene TRBJ2-1, with 14 bases lining up with TRBD2. Germline V CDR1 and CDR2: LNHDA, SQIVND (reference sequence). The CDR3 is made up of 17 amino acids. J was trimmed by 3 bases and V by 5 bases; bases with no gene match: 6. CDR3 nucleotides: TGTGCCAGTAGTCCCCGACTAGCGGGAGGGAGCTACAATGAGCAGTTCTTC. It codes for CASSPRLAGGSYNEQFF. Looking up the rest from reference TRBV19 and TRBJ2-1 gives the full variable domain: DGGITQSPKYLFRKEGQNVTLSCEQNLNHDAMYWYRQDPGQGLRLIYYSQIVNDFQKGDIAEGYSVSREKKESFPLTVTSAQKNPTAFYLCASSPRLAGGSYNEQFFGPGTRLTVL.

V is TRBV9 and J is TRBJ1-4; D ambiguous. The CDR3 loop spans 14 amino acids. Trimming cost V 3 bases and J 8 bases, with 14 bases left between them. CDR1 and CDR2 (germline): SGDLS, YYNGEE. CDR3 loop: CASSAEPRGEKLFF. The CDR3 DNA sequence: TGTGCCAGCAGCGCCGAACCCCGAGGGGAAAAACTGTTTTTT.

The J gene is TRBJ2-2, the V gene TRBV9; TRBD2 agrees at 8 bases. This CDR3 is built from 14 residues. With V trimmed by 2 bases and J by 4 bases, 1 base remained unmatched. The V gene's germline CDR1 is SGDLS and CDR2 YYNGEE. This chain's CDR3 is CASSVGGVTGELFF. Here the CDR3 DNA reads TGTGCCAGCAGCGTCGGGGGGGTCACCGGGGAGCTGTTTTTT.

The gene calls are TRBV5-1 and TRBJ1-5, with D possibly TRBD1 on 5 matching bases. Per the germline V gene, CDR1 is SGHRS and CDR2 is YFSETQ. Trimming shortened V by 0 bases and J by 5 bases, and 9 bases separated the two germline ends. This CDR3 comprises 14 residues. The CDR3 sequence is CASSLVGGDQPQHF. The CDR3 nucleotides are TGCGCCAGCAGCTTGGTGGGGGGTGATCAGCCCCAGCATTTT.